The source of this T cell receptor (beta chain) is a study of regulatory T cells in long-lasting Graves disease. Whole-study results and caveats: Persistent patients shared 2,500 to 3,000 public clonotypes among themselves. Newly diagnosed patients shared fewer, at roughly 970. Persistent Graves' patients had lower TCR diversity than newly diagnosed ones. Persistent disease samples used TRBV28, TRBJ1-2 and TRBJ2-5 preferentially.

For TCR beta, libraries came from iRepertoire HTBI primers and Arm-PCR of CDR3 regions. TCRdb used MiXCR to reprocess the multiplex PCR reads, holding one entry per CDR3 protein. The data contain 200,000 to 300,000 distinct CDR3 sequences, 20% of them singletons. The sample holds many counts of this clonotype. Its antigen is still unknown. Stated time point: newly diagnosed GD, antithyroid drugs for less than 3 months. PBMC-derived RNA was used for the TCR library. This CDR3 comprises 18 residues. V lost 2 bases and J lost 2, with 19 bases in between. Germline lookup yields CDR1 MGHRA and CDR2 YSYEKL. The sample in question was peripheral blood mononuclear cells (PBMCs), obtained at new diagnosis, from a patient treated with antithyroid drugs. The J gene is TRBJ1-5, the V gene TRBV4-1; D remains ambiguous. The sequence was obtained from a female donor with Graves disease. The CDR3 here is CASSQPPGRNSGNQPQHF. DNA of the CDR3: TGCGCCAGCAGCCAACCTCCGGGCCGTAATAGCGGCAATCAGCCCCAGCATTTT.